The source of this T cell receptor (beta chain) is a study of T cell responses to AZD1222 COVID-19 vaccine. Study-wide results and caveats: Donors were chiefly white British, with a greater number of females, and clonal diversity was perhaps underestimated. Unmutated variant regions are reportedly the target of nearly half of TCRs that are spike-specific. Only six individuals given AZD1222 were seropositive at baseline.

The analysis combined second doses at about 4 or about 12 weeks. Assay used: immunoSEQ multiplex PCR; TCRdb lists only in-frame clones, some missing. The sample carries roughly 120,000 clones, approximately 90% recorded once. V was pared by 5 bases and J by 4 bases, with 20 bases between. The V gene's germline CDR1 is SEHNR and CDR2 FQNEAQ (reference sequence). The CDR3 sequence is 16 residues long. On this clone itself: Its antigen is unknown.

The sample here was peripheral blood, taken 28 days after the second AZD1222 dose. The chain couples TRBV7-9 to TRBJ1-2; D is perhaps TRBD1 (6 bases). This TCR was sampled from an adult who received the AZD1222 COVID-19 vaccine. For the CDR3, the DNA is TGTGCCAGCAGCCGCCTCCCCGACAGGTCCGGCTATGGCTACACCTTC. This translates into CASSRLPDRSGYGYTF.